A single sample gave rise to the 31 T cell receptor beta chains below, sequenced in a study of blood T cell repertoires in COVID-19 (dated by TCRdb to between 2020 and 2021). The library relied on the immunoSEQ multiplex PCR assay. Here the immuneACCESS table is served through TCRdb, limited to in-frame sequences with V and J called. Missing clones are a known gap in these copies; in checked studies unresolved V genes cover under half, and the rest lacks a known reason. The sample yields around 26,000 clones; approximately 86% were counted once. The ten biggest clones cover under 35% of the sample. Sequenced sample: peripheral blood. The receptor source for this set is a human donor in a cohort sampled during active COVID-19.

This chain links TRBV7-6 with TRBJ2-7; TRBD2 matches at 8 bases. The CDR3 runs 16 residues. The germline CDR1 and CDR2 sequences are SGHVS and FNYEAQ. V shed 5 bases, J shed 4 bases, and the junction held 13 bases outside the gene matches. CDR3: CASSPATGGRTYEQYF. The CDR3 DNA reads as TGTGCCAGCAGCCCCGCTACCGGCGGGAGGACTTACGAGCAGTACTTC. The complete variable domain, with remaining parts taken from reference TRBV7-6 and TRBJ2-7, reads GAGVSQSPRYKVTKRGQDVALRCDPISGHVSLYWYRQALGQGPEFLTYFNYEAQQDKSGLPNDRFSAERPEGSISTLTIQRTEQRDSAMYRCASSPATGGRTYEQYFGPGTRLTVT.

V is TRBV7-9 and J is TRBJ2-7; D gene uncertain. Germline lookup yields CDR1 SEHNR and CDR2 FQNEAQ (reference sequence). The CDR3 loop spans 12 amino acids. V lost 4 bases and J lost 5, with 9 bases in between. The CDR3 region is CASSWSGNEQYF. The CDR3, as DNA: TGTGCCAGCAGCTGGTCGGGTAACGAGCAGTACTTC.

J is TRBJ2-5 and V is TRBV2, with a tentative D call TRBD2 (5 bases). CDR3 length: 17 amino acids. The V end lost 0 bases, the J end lost 5 bases, and 19 bases lay between the germline ends. Germline V gene data show CDR1 as SNHLY and CDR2 as FYNNEI. The CDR3 region has the DNA TGTGCCAGCAGTGAAGCGCTTTCCTCGGGGTCGGGTGAGACCCAGTACTTC. As protein: CASSEALSSGSGETQYF.

V usage is TRBV6-5 and J usage is TRBJ2-7; tentatively, D is TRBD1 (5 bases). Germline CDR1 and CDR2: MNHEY and SVGAGI. V was pared by 4 bases and J by 0 bases, with 13 bases between. This CDR3 contains 15 residues. CDR3 in amino acids: CASSLNQGGSYEQYF. The CDR3 DNA reads TGTGCCAGCAGTTTGAATCAGGGTGGCTCCTACGAGCAGTACTTC.

As DNA, the CDR3 is TGTGCCAGCAGGACGGACAGGGTTGAAAAACTGTTTTTT. This gives the protein CASRTDRVEKLFF. The J gene is TRBJ1-4, the V gene TRBV7-2; TRBD1 agrees at 8 bases. Germline lookup yields CDR1 SGHTA and CDR2 FQGNSA. Trimming took 6 bases from V and 7 from J; bases not matched to a gene: 4. CDR3 size: 13 residues.

The CDR3 reads CASGPGQAFYEQYF. DNA for the CDR3: TGCGCCAGCGGGCCGGGACAGGCGTTCTACGAGCAGTACTTC. J is TRBJ2-7 and V is TRBV5-1; 8 bases align to TRBD1. This CDR3 has 14 residues. V lost 7 bases, J lost 3 bases, and 9 bases stayed unmatched. Germline CDR1 reads SGHRS; CDR2 reads YFSETQ.

This chain uses TRBV7-2 with TRBJ2-5; TRBD2 is a possible D gene (7 bases). The CDR3 extends over 15 amino acids. Trimming took 2 bases from V and 4 from J, leaving 14 bases between them. Germline loops: CDR1 SGHTA, CDR2 FQGNSA. The DNA of the CDR3 is TGTGCCAGCAGCTTAATGGGAGGGGGGGTAGAGACCCAGTACTTC. It codes for CASSLMGGGVETQYF.

This rearrangement joins TRBV6-5 to TRBJ2-3, with TRBD2 matching 7 bases. The CDR3 consists of 14 residues. CDR1 and CDR2 (germline): MNHEY, SVGAGI. The trim removed 7 bases at V and 0 bases at J, leaving 4 bases unmatched. Here the CDR3 DNA reads TGTGCCAGCAAAACTAGCGCGAGCACAGATACGCAGTATTTT. Its translation: CASKTSASTDTQYF.

The chain joins TRBV5-4 to TRBJ2-7; D is possibly TRBD2 (6 bases). The CDR3 length is 13 residues. Germline loops: CDR1 SGHNT, CDR2 YYREEE (reference sequence). V lost 7 bases and J 3 bases, leaving 14 bases between the germline ends. Here the CDR3 DNA reads TGTGCCAGCGTGTGCGGGGACCTCTACGAGCAGTACTTC. Amino acids: CASVCGDLYEQYF.

The chain recombines TRBV3-1 (or the pseudogene TRBV3-2) with TRBJ1-2; D is unclear. There are 12 residues in the CDR3. V dropped 4 bases and J dropped 8 bases, with 11 bases sitting between them. CDR1 LGHDT and CDR2 YNNKEL come from the germline V gene (reference sequence). CDR3 loop: CASSPLGGGYTF. The CDR3 region has the DNA TGTGCCAGCAGCCCTCTGGGCGGGGGCTACACCTTC.

In DNA form, the CDR3 reads TGTGCCAGCAGCTTGGGCCTATATAGCAATCAGCCCCAGCATTTT. The encoded protein is CASSLGLYSNQPQHF. The rearrangement joins TRBV5-5 to TRBJ1-5; D is undetermined. This CDR3 spans 15 amino acids. Germline-derived CDR1 and CDR2 are SGHKS and YYEKEE (reference sequence). Trimming took 0 bases from V and 0 from J, leaving 7 bases between them.

The rearrangement links TRBV3-1 (or the pseudogene TRBV3-2) to TRBJ1-5; 9 bases fit TRBD1. This CDR3 spans 15 amino acids. V dropped 4 bases and J dropped 4; count of bases not matched to a gene: 5. Germline CDR1 is LGHDT and CDR2 is YNNKEL (reference sequence). The CDR3 nucleotides are TGTGCCAGCAGCCCCCGGACAGGGGAAAATCAGCCCCAGCATTTT. Translation: CASSPRTGENQPQHF.

The chain employs TRBV18 and TRBJ2-2; D gene ambiguous. Deletions cut 1 base from V and 6 bases from J, with 6 bases between. The germline V gene encodes CDR1 KGHSH and CDR2 LQKENI. The CDR3 consists of 13 residues. This CDR3 reads CASSPLSPGELFF. DNA for the CDR3: TGTGCCAGCTCACCACTGAGTCCCGGGGAGCTGTTTTTT.

The chain links TRBV6-5 to TRBJ2-4; TRBD1 matches at 7 bases. Germline lookup yields CDR1 MNHEY and CDR2 SVGAGI. The CDR3 has 13 residues. V dropped 6 bases and J dropped 9; count of bases not matched to a gene: 8. The CDR3: CASSDREVSIQYF. In DNA form, the CDR3 reads TGTGCCAGCAGCGACAGGGAAGTGAGCATTCAGTACTTC.

The rearrangement uses TRBV9 and TRBJ2-3; 15 bases match TRBD2. The germline CDR1 and CDR2 sequences are SGDLS and YYNGEE. V lost 0 bases, J lost 3 bases, and 8 bases stayed unmatched. CDR3 size: 19 residues. The CDR3 DNA is TGTGCCAGCAGCGTAGCCGGGACTAGCGGGGGGTTGGTGACAGATACGCAGTATTTT. Its protein product is CASSVAGTSGGLVTDTQYF.

This clone occurred once. V usage is TRBV27 and J usage is TRBJ2-2, with TRBD2 matching over 7 bases. Trimming took 4 bases from V and 5 from J; bases not matched to a gene: 13. Germline V lookup: CDR1 MNHEY, CDR2 SMNVEV (reference sequence). The length of the CDR3 is 17 residues. The CDR3 DNA sequence: TGTGCCAGCAGTTCTCCAAACAGCGGGACGTGGACCGGGGAGCTGTTTTTT. It encodes CASSSPNSGTWTGELFF.

This clone was recorded only once. V is TRBV7-9 and J is TRBJ1-6; 9 positions match TRBD1. The J segment lost 9 bases and the V segment lost 5 bases, leaving 5 bases of the junction unmatched. The germline CDR1 and CDR2 sequences are SEHNR and FQNEAQ (reference sequence). The CDR3 has 14 amino acids. In nucleotides, the CDR3 is TGTGCCAGCAGCCGGACAGGGGTGAGTTCACCCCTCCACTTT. It codes for CASSRTGVSSPLHF.

The V call is TRBV2, the J call TRBJ2-5; 7 bases are a match to TRBD1. Germline CDR1 reads SNHLY; CDR2 reads FYNNEI. The V and J ends lost 4 bases and 4 bases, in that order; junction bases with no gene match: 3. The CDR3 contains 13 residues. CDR3 bases: TGTGCCAGCAGTGGGGGACAGACAGAGACCCAGTACTTC. It yields the protein CASSGGQTETQYF.

The chain links TRBV4-3 to TRBJ2-7; D may be TRBD1 (5 bases). V was shortened by 4 bases and J by 5 bases, with 21 bases between the two germline ends. CDR3 length: 16 amino acids. The germline V gene encodes CDR1 LGHNA and CDR2 YSLEER. CDR3 sequence reads: CASSPQGISGNDEQYF. DNA of the CDR3: TGCGCCAGCAGCCCCCAAGGAATCTCAGGGAATGACGAGCAGTACTTC.

The chain is built from TRBV3-1 (or the pseudogene TRBV3-2) and TRBJ2-5; D not certain. The CDR3 is 12 amino acids. V lost 0 bases to trimming and J lost 4 bases, with 3 bases between them. The V gene's germline CDR1 is LGHDT and CDR2 YNNKEL (reference sequence). As DNA, the CDR3 is TGTGCCAGCAGCCAAGACGTAGAGACCCAGTACTTC. Translated: CASSQDVETQYF.

The chain joins TRBV11-2 to TRBJ2-7; 12 positions match TRBD2. In germline, CDR1 is SGHAT, CDR2 FQNNGV. Losses at the gene ends were 1 base for V and 2 bases for J; bases not matched to a gene: 3. This CDR3 spans 16 amino acids. The CDR3: CASSLGRLAGAYEQYF. CDR3 coding DNA: TGTGCCAGCAGCTTAGGCCGACTAGCGGGGGCCTACGAGCAGTACTTC.

The chain carries TRBV5-1 and TRBJ1-1; 10 bases match TRBD1. This CDR3 contains 14 residues. V was pared by 7 bases and J by 1 base, with 4 bases of the junction left unmatched. Germline V lookup: CDR1 SGHRS, CDR2 YFSETQ. The CDR3 loop reads CASSRQGANTEAFF. The CDR3 DNA reads TGCGCCAGCTCCAGACAGGGGGCGAACACTGAAGCTTTCTTT.

This sequence joins TRBV6-5 and TRBJ1-3; 8 positions agree with TRBD1. Germline V CDR1 and CDR2: MNHEY, SVGAGI. The V and J ends lost 6 bases and 4 bases, in that order; junction bases with no gene match: 5. The length of the CDR3 is 14 residues. This CDR3 is CASRRTGTGNTIYF. The CDR3 DNA reads as TGTGCCAGCAGGCGGACAGGGACGGGAAACACCATATATTTT.

The chain employs TRBV7-2 and TRBJ1-5; TRBD1 matches 9 bases. Losses at the gene ends were 5 bases for V and 6 bases for J; bases not matched to a gene: 8. This CDR3 has 15 amino acids. Germline V CDR1 and CDR2: SGHTA, FQGNSA. CDR3 DNA sequence: TGTGCCAGCAGCGACCGGACAGGGGTGATTCAGCCCCAGCATTTT. Its translation: CASSDRTGVIQPQHF.

The CDR3 reads CASSQDRGDTNLEQYF. The CDR3, as DNA: TGTGCCAGCAGCCAAGATCGAGGGGACACCAACCTCGAGCAGTACTTC. The J gene is TRBJ2-7, the V gene TRBV3-1 (or the pseudogene TRBV3-2); a weak D match, TRBD1 (6 bases). CDR3 length: 16 amino acids. With 0 bases removed from V and 6 bases from J, the gap between germline ends came to 18 bases. CDR1 is LGHDT and CDR2 is YNNKEL in the germline V gene (reference sequence).

This clone was seen once. The chain couples TRBV7-8 to TRBJ1-3; no clear D. In germline, CDR1 is SGHVS, CDR2 FQNEAQ. The CDR3 is made up of 17 amino acids. Trimming removed 8 bases from V and 6 bases from J, with 26 bases in between. CDR3: CASYYREWNPDANTIYF. In DNA, the CDR3 is TGTGCCAGCTACTACCGGGAGTGGAACCCGGACGCAAACACCATATATTTT.

V usage is TRBV27 and J usage is TRBJ1-2; TRBD1 matches at 11 bases. J gave up 4 bases and V 2 bases, and 0 bases lay outside the gene matches. CDR3 length: 14 amino acids. CDR1 MNHEY and CDR2 SMNVEV come from the germline V gene (reference sequence). The chain's CDR3 is CASSLGTGGYGYTF. The CDR3 DNA reads TGTGCCAGCAGTTTAGGGACAGGGGGCTATGGCTACACCTTC.

The V and J genes are TRBV5-1 and TRBJ2-7, with D unclear. The V and J ends lost 0 bases and 2 bases respectively, with 12 bases between them. Per germline, CDR1 SGHRS and CDR2 YFSETQ. There are 15 residues in the CDR3. The CDR3 here is CASSLGSDTAYEQYF. The CDR3 nucleotides are TGCGCCAGCAGCTTGGGATCGGATACAGCCTACGAGCAGTACTTC. Based on the CDR3 plus reference TRBV5-1 and TRBJ2-7, the full variable domain is KAGVTQTPRYLIKTRGQQVTLSCSPISGHRSVSWYQQTPGQGLQFLFEYFSETQRNKGNFPGRFSGRQFSNSRSEMNVSTLELGDSALYLCASSLGSDTAYEQYFGPGTRLTVT.

V gene TRBV19 combines with J gene TRBJ1-1; D possibly corresponds to TRBD1 (6 bases). Per the germline V gene, CDR1 is LNHDA and CDR2 is SQIVND (reference sequence). CDR3 length: 14 residues. V was cut by 5 bases and J by 0 bases, with 10 bases left in between. The chain's CDR3 is CASSEDSMNTEAFF. DNA of the CDR3: TGTGCCAGTAGTGAGGACAGTATGAACACTGAAGCTTTCTTT.

This clone is a singleton in its sample. This chain links TRBV9 with TRBJ2-5; D might be TRBD2 (6 bases). Looked up from germline, CDR1 is SGDLS and CDR2 is YYNGEE. The V end was cut by 4 bases, the J end by 3 bases, with 13 bases between. CDR3 size: 14 residues. The CDR3 sequence is CASSSGLAEETQYF. The CDR3 nucleotides are TGTGCCAGCAGCTCGGGACTGGCAGAAGAGACCCAGTACTTC.

The V gene is TRBV29-1, the J gene TRBJ2-7; 10 nucleotides align to TRBD1. Per germline, CDR1 SQVTM and CDR2 ANQGSEA. The CDR3 runs 14 residues. V shed 7 bases, J shed 3 bases, and the junction held 9 bases outside the gene matches. CDR3 loop: CSAQSRDRGYEQYF. The DNA of the CDR3 is TGCAGCGCCCAATCCCGGGACAGGGGCTACGAGCAGTACTTC.